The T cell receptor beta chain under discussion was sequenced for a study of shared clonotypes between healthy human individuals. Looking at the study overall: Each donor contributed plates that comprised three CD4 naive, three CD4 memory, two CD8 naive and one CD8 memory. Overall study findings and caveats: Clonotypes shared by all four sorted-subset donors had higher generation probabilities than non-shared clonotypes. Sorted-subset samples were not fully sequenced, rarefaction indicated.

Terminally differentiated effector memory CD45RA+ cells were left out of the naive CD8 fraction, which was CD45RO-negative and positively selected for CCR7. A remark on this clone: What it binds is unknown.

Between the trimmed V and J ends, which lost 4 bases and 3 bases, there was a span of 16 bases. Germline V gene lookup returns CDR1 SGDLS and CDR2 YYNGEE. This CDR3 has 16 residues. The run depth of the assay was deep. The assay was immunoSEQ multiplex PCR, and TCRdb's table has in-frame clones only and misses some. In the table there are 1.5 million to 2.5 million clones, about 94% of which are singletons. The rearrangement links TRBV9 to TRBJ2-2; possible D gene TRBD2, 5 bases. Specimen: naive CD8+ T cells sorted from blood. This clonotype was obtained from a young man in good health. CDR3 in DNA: TGTGCCAGCAGCCCTCCAGGTGGCGGGCACACCGGGGAGCTGTTTTTT. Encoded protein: CASSPPGGGHTGELFF.